Presented here are 6 T cell receptor beta chains from one specimen sequenced in a study of T cell responses to AZD1222 COVID-19 vaccine. Repertoires were generated with immunoSEQ multiplex PCR, while TCRdb's copy carries only in-frame clones and drops some. The data hold about 140,000 clones, with 80% to 95% observed a single time. Sequencing used peripheral blood, obtained 28 days after the second AZD1222 dose. The origin of the receptors is an adult who received the AZD1222 COVID-19 vaccine.

The chain uses TRBV6-6 and TRBJ1-5; maybe TRBD1 (5 bases). The V gene's germline CDR1 is MNHNY and CDR2 SVGAGI (reference sequence). With 3 bases removed from V and 5 bases from J, the gap between germline ends came to 14 bases. This CDR3 is 15 amino acids long. The CDR3 is CASSYHPGLYQPQHF. As DNA, the CDR3 is TGTGCCAGCAGTTATCATCCAGGGTTATATCAGCCCCAGCATTTT.

The chain has TRBV5-1 and TRBJ2-7; 8 nucleotides line up with TRBD1. The V gene's germline CDR1 is SGHRS and CDR2 YFSETQ. The CDR3 length is 13 residues. V was clipped by 4 bases and J by 2 bases; unmatched bases: 2. The CDR3 protein is CASSRQGTYEQYF. The CDR3 DNA reads as TGCGCCAGCAGCCGACAGGGGACCTACGAGCAGTACTTC.

The chain carries TRBV4-2 and TRBJ2-7; possible D gene TRBD1, 5 bases. Germline loops: CDR1 LGHNA, CDR2 YNFKEQ. The CDR3 is 15 residues long. Trimming took 5 bases from V and 3 from J, leaving 17 bases between them. In nucleotides, the CDR3 is TGTGCCAGCAGCGCAGGAAGGGGCCCCCTCTACGAGCAGTACTTC. As protein: CASSAGRGPLYEQYF.

The chain joins TRBV28 to TRBJ1-5; weak D call: TRBD1 (5 bases). CDR1 and CDR2 (germline): MDHEN, SYDVKM. V was shortened by 3 bases and J by 6 bases, with 18 bases between the two germline ends. CDR3 length: 16 amino acids. Written as DNA, the CDR3 is TGTGCCAGCAGTTTCGGGGGAATCTATCGGGTTCAGCCCCAGCATTTT. Protein: CASSFGGIYRVQPQHF.

This rearrangement joins TRBV6-2 or TRBV6-3 to TRBJ1-5, with D uncertain. The CDR3 loop spans 14 amino acids. The germline CDR1 and CDR2 sequences are MNHEY and SVGEGT. Trimming took off 5 bases at V and 3 bases at J, with 11 bases between the two ends. This CDR3 reads CASSRGVYNQPQHF. The CDR3, as DNA: TGTGCCAGCAGTCGTGGGGTGTACAATCAGCCCCAGCATTTT.

The V gene is TRBV6-6, the J gene TRBJ2-1; no firm D call. The germline V gene has CDR1 MNHNY and CDR2 SVGAGI (reference sequence). CDR3 length: 14 residues. V lost 7 bases, J lost 9 bases, and 19 bases lay in between. The CDR3 here is CASTLSSSYGEQFF. Here the CDR3 DNA reads TGTGCCAGCACCTTAAGTAGTAGTTATGGTGAGCAGTTCTTC.